Listed below are T cell receptor beta chains from one sample, sequenced in a study of technical replicates of blood from a handful of donors. TCRdb's table, derived via immunoSEQ multiplex PCR, lists solely in-frame clones and lacks some. The repertoire has approximately 76,000 clones, roughly 85% of them found once; the top ten carry around 4.8%. Sequenced material: PBMCs. Every receptor here comes from a human donor in good health. Some clones in this sample may be carry-over from other donors' samples. Both conserved end residues are part of each CDR3. The D gene is left open where the match is weak.

D gene	V gene	J gene	CDR3 length	CDR3 DNA	CDR3 protein
TRBD1	TRBV29-1	TRBJ1-1	13	TGCAGCGCAGTGGGACAGGGGGTTACTGAAGCTTTCTTT	CSAVGQGVTEAFF
.	TRBV7-8	TRBJ2-5	14	TGTGCCAGCAGCGCAGACAGGAGCCGAGAGACCCAGTACTTC	CASSADRSRETQYF
TRBD1	TRBV6-1	TRBJ1-2	13	TGTGCCAGCAGTGATACAGGGGGAGGTGGCTACACCTTC	CASSDTGGGGYTF
TRBD2	TRBV7-2	TRBJ2-1	16	TGTGCCAGCAGCTTAGGTGGGGGGGGTTTATACAATGAGCAGTTCTTC	CASSLGGGGLYNEQFF
.	TRBV4-1	TRBJ1-1	17	TGCGCCAGCAGCCGCCCAGGGCGGAAAGAATCGAACACTGAAGCTTTCTTT	CASSRPGRKESNTEAFF
TRBD1	TRBV27	TRBJ2-5	15	TGTGCCAGCAGTTTCGGGACAGGGCGACAAGAGACCCAGTACTTC	CASSFGTGRQETQYF
TRBD1	TRBV6-5	TRBJ1-5	14	TGTGCCAGCAGCATAACAGGGGGCTTTCAGCCCCAGCATTTT	CASSITGGFQPQHF
TRBD1	TRBV19	TRBJ1-2	15	TGTGCCAGTAGTATGGGACAGGGTAATCCAGATGGCTACACCTTC	CASSMGQGNPDGYTF
.	TRBV5-1	TRBJ2-3	14	TGCGCCAGCAGCTGGGGGGGCCGTACAGATACGCAGTATTTT	CASSWGGRTDTQYF
.	TRBV6-4	TRBJ2-1	12	TGTGCCAGTTCGGGGGGCGGGAATGAGCAGTTCTTC	CASSGGGNEQFF